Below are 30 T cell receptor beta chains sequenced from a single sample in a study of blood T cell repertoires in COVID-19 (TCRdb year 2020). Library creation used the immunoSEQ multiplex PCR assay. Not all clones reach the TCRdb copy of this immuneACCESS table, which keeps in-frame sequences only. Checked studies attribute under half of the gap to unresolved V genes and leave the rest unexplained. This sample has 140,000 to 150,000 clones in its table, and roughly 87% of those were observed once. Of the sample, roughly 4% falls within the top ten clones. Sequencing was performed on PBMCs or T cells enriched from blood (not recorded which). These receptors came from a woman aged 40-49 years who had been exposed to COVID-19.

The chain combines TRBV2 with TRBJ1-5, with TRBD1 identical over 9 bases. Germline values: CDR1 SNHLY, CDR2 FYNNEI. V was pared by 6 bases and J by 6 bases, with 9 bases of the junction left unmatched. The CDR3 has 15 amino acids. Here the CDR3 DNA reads TGTGCCAGCAGCCTTACAGGGGGCGCGTCTCAGCCCCAGCATTTT. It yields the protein CASSLTGGASQPQHF.

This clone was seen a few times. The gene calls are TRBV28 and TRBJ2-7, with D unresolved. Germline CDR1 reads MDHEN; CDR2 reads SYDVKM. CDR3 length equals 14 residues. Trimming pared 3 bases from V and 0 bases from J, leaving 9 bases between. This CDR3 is CASSLPPGSYEQYF. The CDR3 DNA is TGTGCCAGCAGTTTGCCACCGGGCTCCTACGAGCAGTACTTC.

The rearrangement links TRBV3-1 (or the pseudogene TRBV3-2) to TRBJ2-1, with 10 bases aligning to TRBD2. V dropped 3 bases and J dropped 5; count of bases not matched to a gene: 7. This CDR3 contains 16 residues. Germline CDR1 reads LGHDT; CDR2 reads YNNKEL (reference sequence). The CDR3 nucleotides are TGTGCCAGCAGCCACCCGGGGCTAGCGGGAGACAATGAGCAGTTCTTC. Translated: CASSHPGLAGDNEQFF.

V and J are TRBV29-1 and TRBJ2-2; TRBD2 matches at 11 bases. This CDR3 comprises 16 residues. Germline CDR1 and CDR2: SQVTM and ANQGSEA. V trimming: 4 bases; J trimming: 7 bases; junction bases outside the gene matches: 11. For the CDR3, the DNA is TGCAGCGTTGGTCATAGCGGGAGGGCAGAGGTCGGGGAGCTGTTTTTT. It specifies CSVGHSGRAEVGELFF.

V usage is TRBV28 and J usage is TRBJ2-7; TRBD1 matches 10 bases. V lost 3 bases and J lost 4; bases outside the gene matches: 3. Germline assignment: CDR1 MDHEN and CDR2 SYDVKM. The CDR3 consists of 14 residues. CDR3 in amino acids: CASSLGQGWYEQYF. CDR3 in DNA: TGTGCCAGCAGTTTGGGACAGGGGTGGTACGAGCAGTACTTC.

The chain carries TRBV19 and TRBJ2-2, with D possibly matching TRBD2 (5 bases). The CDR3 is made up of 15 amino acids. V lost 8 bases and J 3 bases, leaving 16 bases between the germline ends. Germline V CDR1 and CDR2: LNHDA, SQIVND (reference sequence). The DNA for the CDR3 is TGTGCCAGTTTTGACACACTCGGGGACACCGGGGAGCTGTTTTTT. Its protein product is CASFDTLGDTGELFF.

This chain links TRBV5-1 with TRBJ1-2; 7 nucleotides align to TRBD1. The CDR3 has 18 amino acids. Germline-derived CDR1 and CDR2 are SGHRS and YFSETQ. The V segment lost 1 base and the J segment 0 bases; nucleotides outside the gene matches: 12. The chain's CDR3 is CASSLRLSLGQTNYGYTF. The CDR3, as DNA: TGCGCCAGCAGCTTGAGACTCTCCTTGGGACAGACTAACTATGGCTACACCTTC.

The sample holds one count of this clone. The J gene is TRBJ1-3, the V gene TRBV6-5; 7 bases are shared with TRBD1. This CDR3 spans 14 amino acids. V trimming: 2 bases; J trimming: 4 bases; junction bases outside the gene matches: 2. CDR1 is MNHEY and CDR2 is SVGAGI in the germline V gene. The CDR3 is CASSYRGLGNTIYF. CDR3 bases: TGTGCCAGCAGTTACAGGGGGCTCGGAAACACCATATATTTT.

The CDR3 sequence: CASSRTWGDGGSGNTIYF. The CDR3 DNA reads as TGTGCCAGCAGCCGAACGTGGGGGGACGGGGGGTCAGGAAACACCATATATTTT. This chain connects TRBV5-4 to TRBJ1-3; weak D call: TRBD1 (5 bases). Germline assignment: CDR1 SGHNT and CDR2 YYREEE (reference sequence). The CDR3 consists of 18 residues. Trimming stripped 4 bases from V and 4 bases from J, with 24 bases between.

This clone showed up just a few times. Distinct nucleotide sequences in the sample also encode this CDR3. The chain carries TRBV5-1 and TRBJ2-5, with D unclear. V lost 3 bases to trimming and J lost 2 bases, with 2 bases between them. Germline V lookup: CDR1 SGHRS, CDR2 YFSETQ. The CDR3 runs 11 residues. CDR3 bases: TGCGCCAGCAGCTCACAAGAGACCCAGTACTTC. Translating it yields CASSSQETQYF. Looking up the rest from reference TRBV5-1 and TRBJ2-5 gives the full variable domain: KAGVTQTPRYLIKTRGQQVTLSCSPISGHRSVSWYQQTPGQGLQFLFEYFSETQRNKGNFPGRFSGRQFSNSRSEMNVSTLELGDSALYLCASSSQETQYFGPGTRLLVL.

The CDR3 bases are TGTGCCAGCAGTCCAACCGCGACAGTTGCCTATGGCTACACCTTC. This translates into CASSPTATVAYGYTF. V and J are TRBV6-5 and TRBJ1-2; the D gene is possibly TRBD1 (5 bases). Germline loops: CDR1 MNHEY, CDR2 SVGAGI. Trimming cost V 5 bases and J 4 bases, with 17 bases left between them. This CDR3 spans 15 amino acids.

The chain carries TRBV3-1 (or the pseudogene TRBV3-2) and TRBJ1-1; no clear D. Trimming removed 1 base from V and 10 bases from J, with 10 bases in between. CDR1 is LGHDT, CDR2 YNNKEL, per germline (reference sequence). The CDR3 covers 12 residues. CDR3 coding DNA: TGTGCCAGCAGCCAAGCCGGGGTAAGAGCTTTCTTT. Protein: CASSQAGVRAFF.

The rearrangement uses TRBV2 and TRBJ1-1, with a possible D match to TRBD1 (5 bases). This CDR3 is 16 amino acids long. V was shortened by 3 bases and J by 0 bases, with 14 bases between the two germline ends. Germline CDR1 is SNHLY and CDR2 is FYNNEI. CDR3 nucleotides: TGTGCCAGCAGTGACACCTCTAGGGGAATGAACACTGAAGCTTTCTTT. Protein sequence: CASSDTSRGMNTEAFF.

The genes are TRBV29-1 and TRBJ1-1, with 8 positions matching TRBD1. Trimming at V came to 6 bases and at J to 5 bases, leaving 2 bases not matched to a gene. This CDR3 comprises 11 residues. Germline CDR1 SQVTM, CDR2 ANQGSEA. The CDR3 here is CSVNRGTEAFF. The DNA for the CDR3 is TGCAGCGTCAACAGGGGGACTGAAGCTTTCTTT. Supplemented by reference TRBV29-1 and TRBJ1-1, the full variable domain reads SAVISQKPSRDICQRGTSLTIQCQVDSQVTMMFWYRQQPGQSLTLIATANQGSEATYESGFVIDKFPISRPNLTFSTLTVSNMSPEDSSIYLCSVNRGTEAFFGQGTRLTVV.

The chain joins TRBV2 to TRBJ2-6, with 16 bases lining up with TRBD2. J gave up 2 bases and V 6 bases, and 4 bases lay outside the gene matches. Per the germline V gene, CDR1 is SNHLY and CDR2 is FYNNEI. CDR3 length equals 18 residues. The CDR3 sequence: CASRRGTSGGAGANVLTF. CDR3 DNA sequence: TGTGCCAGCAGACGCGGGACTAGCGGGGGGGCTGGGGCCAACGTCCTGACTTTC.

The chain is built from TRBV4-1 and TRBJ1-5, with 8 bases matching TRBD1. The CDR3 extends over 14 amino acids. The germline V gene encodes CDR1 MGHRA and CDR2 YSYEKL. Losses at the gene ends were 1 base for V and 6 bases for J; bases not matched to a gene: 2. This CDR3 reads CASSQAGGGQPQHF. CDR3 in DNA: TGCGCCAGCAGCCAAGCAGGGGGCGGTCAGCCCCAGCATTTT.

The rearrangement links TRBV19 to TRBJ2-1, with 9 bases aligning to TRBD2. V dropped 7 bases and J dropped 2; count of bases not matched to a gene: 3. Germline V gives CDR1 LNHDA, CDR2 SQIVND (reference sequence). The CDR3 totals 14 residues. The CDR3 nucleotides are TGTGCCAGTATGGAGCGGGGGGCCTACAATGAGCAGTTCTTC. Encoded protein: CASMERGAYNEQFF. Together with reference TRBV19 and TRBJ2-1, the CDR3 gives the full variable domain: DGGITQSPKYLFRKEGQNVTLSCEQNLNHDAMYWYRQDPGQGLRLIYYSQIVNDFQKGDIAEGYSVSREKKESFPLTVTSAQKNPTAFYLCASMERGAYNEQFFGPGTRLTVL.

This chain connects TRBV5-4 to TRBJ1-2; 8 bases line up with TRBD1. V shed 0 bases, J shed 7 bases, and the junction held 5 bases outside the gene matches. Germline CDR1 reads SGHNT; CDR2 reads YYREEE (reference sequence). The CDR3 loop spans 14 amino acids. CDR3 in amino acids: CASSLVGTGGGYTF. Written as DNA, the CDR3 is TGTGCCAGCAGCTTGGTTGGTACAGGGGGTGGCTACACCTTC.

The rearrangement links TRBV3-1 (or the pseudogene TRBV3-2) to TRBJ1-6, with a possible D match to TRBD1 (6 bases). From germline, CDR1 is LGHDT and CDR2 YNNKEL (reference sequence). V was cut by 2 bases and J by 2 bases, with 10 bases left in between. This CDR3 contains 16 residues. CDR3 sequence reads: CASSQKGGTYNSPLHF. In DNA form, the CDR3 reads TGTGCCAGCAGCCAAAAGGGGGGGACCTATAATTCACCCCTCCACTTT.

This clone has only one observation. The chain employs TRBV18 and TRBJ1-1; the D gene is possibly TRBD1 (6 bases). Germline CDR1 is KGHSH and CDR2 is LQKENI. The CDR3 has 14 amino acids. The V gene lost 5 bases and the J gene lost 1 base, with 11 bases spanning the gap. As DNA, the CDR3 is TGTGCCAGCTCATCCGACAGGAAGAACACTGAAGCTTTCTTT. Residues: CASSSDRKNTEAFF.

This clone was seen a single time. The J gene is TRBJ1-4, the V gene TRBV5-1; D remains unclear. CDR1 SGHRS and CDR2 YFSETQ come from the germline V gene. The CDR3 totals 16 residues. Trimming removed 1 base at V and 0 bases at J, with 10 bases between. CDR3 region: CASSLNSPATNEKLFF. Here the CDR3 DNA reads TGCGCCAGCAGCTTGAACAGCCCTGCAACTAATGAAAAACTGTTTTTT.

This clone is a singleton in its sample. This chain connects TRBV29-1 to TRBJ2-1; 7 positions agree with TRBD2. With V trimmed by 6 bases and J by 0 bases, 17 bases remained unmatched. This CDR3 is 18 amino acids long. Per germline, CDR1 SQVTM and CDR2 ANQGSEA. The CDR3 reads CSVGRLPAGYVSYNEQFF. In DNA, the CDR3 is TGCAGCGTCGGACGACTGCCAGCGGGATATGTCTCCTACAATGAGCAGTTCTTC.

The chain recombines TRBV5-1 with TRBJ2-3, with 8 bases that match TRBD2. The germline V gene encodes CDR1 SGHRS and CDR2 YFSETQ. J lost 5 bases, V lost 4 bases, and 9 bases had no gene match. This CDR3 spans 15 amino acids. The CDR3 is CASSPTSAVGDTQYF. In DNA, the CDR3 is TGCGCCAGCAGCCCGACTAGCGCCGTTGGAGATACGCAGTATTTT. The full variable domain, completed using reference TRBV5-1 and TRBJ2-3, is KAGVTQTPRYLIKTRGQQVTLSCSPISGHRSVSWYQQTPGQGLQFLFEYFSETQRNKGNFPGRFSGRQFSNSRSEMNVSTLELGDSALYLCASSPTSAVGDTQYFGPGTRLTVL.

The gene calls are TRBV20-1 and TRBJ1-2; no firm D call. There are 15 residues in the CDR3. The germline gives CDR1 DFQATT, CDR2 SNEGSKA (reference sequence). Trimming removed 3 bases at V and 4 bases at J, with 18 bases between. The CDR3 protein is CSASLVGISVYGYTF. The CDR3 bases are TGCAGTGCTAGTCTAGTCGGAATATCGGTCTATGGCTACACCTTC.

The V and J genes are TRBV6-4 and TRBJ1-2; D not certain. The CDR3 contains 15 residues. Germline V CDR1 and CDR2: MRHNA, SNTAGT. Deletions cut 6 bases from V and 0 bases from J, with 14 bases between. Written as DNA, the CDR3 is TGTGCCAGCAGCCCGAGCGACGGAGCTAACTATGGCTACACCTTC. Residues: CASSPSDGANYGYTF.

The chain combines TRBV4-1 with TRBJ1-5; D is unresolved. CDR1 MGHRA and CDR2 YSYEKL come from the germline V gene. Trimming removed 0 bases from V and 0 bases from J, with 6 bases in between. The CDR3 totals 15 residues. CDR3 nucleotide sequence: TGCGCCAGCAGCCAAGACGACAATAGCAATCAGCCCCAGCATTTT. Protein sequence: CASSQDDNSNQPQHF.

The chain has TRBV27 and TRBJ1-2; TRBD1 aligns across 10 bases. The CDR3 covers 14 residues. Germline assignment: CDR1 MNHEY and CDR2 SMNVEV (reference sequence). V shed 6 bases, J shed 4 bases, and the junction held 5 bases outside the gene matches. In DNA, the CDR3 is TGTGCCAGCAGCGCCGGGACAGGGGTCTATGGCTACACCTTC. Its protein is CASSAGTGVYGYTF.

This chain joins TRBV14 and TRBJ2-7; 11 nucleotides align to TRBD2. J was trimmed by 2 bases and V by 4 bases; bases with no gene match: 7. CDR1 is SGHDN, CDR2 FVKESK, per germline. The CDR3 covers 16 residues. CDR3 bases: TGTGCCAGCAGCCCCTTGACTAGCGGGAAGACCTACGAGCAGTACTTC. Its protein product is CASSPLTSGKTYEQYF.

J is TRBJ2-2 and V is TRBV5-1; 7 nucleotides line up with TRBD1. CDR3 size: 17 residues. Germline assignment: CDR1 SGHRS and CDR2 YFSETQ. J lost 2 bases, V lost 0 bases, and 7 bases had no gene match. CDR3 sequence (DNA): TGCGCCAGCAGCTTGGGGACAGGTGGGGGAAACACCGGGGAGCTGTTTTTT. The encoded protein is CASSLGTGGGNTGELFF. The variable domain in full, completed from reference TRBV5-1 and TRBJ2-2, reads KAGVTQTPRYLIKTRGQQVTLSCSPISGHRSVSWYQQTPGQGLQFLFEYFSETQRNKGNFPGRFSGRQFSNSRSEMNVSTLELGDSALYLCASSLGTGGGNTGELFFGEGSRLTVL.

The CDR3 DNA follows: TGTGCCAGCAGCGTAGCATTGGGCCATAACTATGGCTACACCTTC. This translates into CASSVALGHNYGYTF. The rearrangement uses TRBV9 and TRBJ1-2; no clear D gene. CDR1 and CDR2 from the germline V gene are SGDLS and YYNGEE. V was cut by 0 bases and J by 1 base, with 10 bases left in between. The CDR3 contains 15 residues.